Each of the 29 T cell receptor beta chains below was sequenced from the same sample in a study of blood T cells in healthy people across ages (dated by TCRdb to between 2014 and 2017). The library was prepared using 5' RACE. TCRdb names Illumina HiSeq 2500 as the instrument used. A second PCR of about 6 to 12 cycles was run with a J-beta primer mix and a sample-barcoded 5' primer. TCRdb handled the public reads itself, with Q25 trimming in fastp and clone calling in MiXCR, and kept productive beta chains. Identical CDR3 protein sequences are pooled into one entry, listed with their most common genes and DNA. For this sample there are roughly 1.4 million distinct CDR3 sequences; around 55% appear just once. The leading ten clones occupy over 5.5% of the sample. Sequenced sample: blood. These receptors were obtained from a man aged 18 to 35 in good health.

J is TRBJ2-4 and V is TRBV5-1; 9 bases agree with TRBD1. This CDR3 is built from 16 residues. Trimming cost V 3 bases and J 4 bases; bases outside gene matches: 8. Per the germline V gene, CDR1 is SGHRS and CDR2 is YFSETQ. CDR3 DNA sequence: TGCGCCAGCAGCTGGACTACAGGGGGCGAAAAAAACATTCAGTACTTC. It codes for CASSWTTGGEKNIQYF.

V gene TRBV27 combines with J gene TRBJ2-4; TRBD1 might be the D (6 bases). The J call is uncertain, as TRBJ2-7 better fits the DNA end. The CDR3 runs 17 residues. Germline V gene lookup returns CDR1 MNHEY and CDR2 SMNVEV (reference sequence). The CDR3 sequence is CASSLLSFPGTTSEQYF. The DNA for the CDR3 is TGTGCCAGCAGTTTATTAAGCTTTCCCGGGACAACCAGCGAGCAGTACTTC.

The CDR3 coding sequence is TGTGCCAGCAGAGAGACTAGCGGAGCCTACGAGCAGTACTTC. Amino acids: CASRETSGAYEQYF. The chain links TRBV2 to TRBJ2-7; 9 bases are shared with TRBD2. This CDR3 is 14 amino acids long. The V gene's germline CDR1 is SNHLY and CDR2 FYNNEI. Germline trimming cut 6 bases from V and 2 bases from J; bases unmatched to any gene: 5.

This clonotype was seen just once. CDR3 nucleotides: TGCAGCGTTGAACAGGGGATGGACAATGAGCAGTTCTTC. As protein: CSVEQGMDNEQFF. The V call is TRBV29-1, the J call TRBJ2-1; maybe TRBD1 (6 bases). The germline V and J ends were trimmed by 2 bases and 5 bases, with 10 bases remaining between them. The CDR3 extends over 13 amino acids. CDR1 and CDR2 (germline): SQVTM, ANQGSEA.

The chain combines TRBV7-9 with TRBJ2-5; 10 bases align to TRBD2. Germline values: CDR1 SEHNR, CDR2 FQNEAQ (reference sequence). This CDR3 is built from 16 residues. With V trimmed by 3 bases and J by 4 bases, 8 bases remained unmatched. The CDR3 DNA follows: TGTGCCAGCAGCTTGAATAGCGGGGGGAAACTAGAGACCCAGTACTTC. Protein: CASSLNSGGKLETQYF. Full variable domain (outside the CDR3, taken from reference TRBV7-9 and TRBJ2-5): DTGVSQNPRHKITKRGQNVTFRCDPISEHNRLYWYRQTLGQGPEFLTYFQNEAQLEKSRLLSDRFSAERPKGSFSTLEIQRTEQGDSAMYLCASSLNSGGKLETQYFGPGTRLLVL.

The chain links TRBV4-1 to TRBJ2-5; D perhaps matches TRBD1 (6 bases). With the DNA end fitting TRBJ2-4 better, the J assignment may be wrong. The CDR3 loop spans 16 amino acids. In germline, CDR1 is MGHRA, CDR2 YSYEKL. As DNA, the CDR3 is TGCGCCAGCAGCCAACCCCGACAGGCCCCTAAAAACATTCAGTACTTC. This encodes CASSQPRQAPKNIQYF.

V is TRBV20-1 and J is TRBJ2-3; D may match TRBD1 or TRBD2 (5 bases each). This CDR3 is built from 14 residues. V lost 5 bases and J 5 bases, leaving 17 bases between the germline ends. CDR1 DFQATT and CDR2 SNEGSKA come from the germline V gene (reference sequence). The CDR3 loop reads CSADPGRRKDTQYF. The DNA of the CDR3 is TGCAGTGCTGACCCGGGACGGAGAAAAGATACGCAGTATTTT.

This clonotype was seen a few times. The chain recombines TRBV12-3 or TRBV12-4 with TRBJ1-6, with 9 positions matching TRBD1. The V gene end was trimmed by 6 bases and the J gene end by 9 bases; junction bases not matched to a gene: 12. CDR3 length: 16 residues. CDR3 DNA: TGTGCCAGCAGCTACTCCGGGACAGGGAGTAGTTCACCCCTCCACTTT. It encodes CASSYSGTGSSSPLHF.

This clonotype was seen a few times. J is TRBJ2-7 and V is TRBV5-1; D unresolved. Between the trimmed V and J ends, which lost 4 bases and 5 bases, there was a span of 13 bases. CDR3 size: 13 residues. The germline V gene has CDR1 SGHRS and CDR2 YFSETQ. Here the CDR3 reads CASSGSFGDEQYF. In DNA, the CDR3 is TGCGCCAGCAGCGGATCATTCGGAGACGAGCAGTACTTC. Complete variable domain (other parts from reference TRBV5-1 and TRBJ2-7): KAGVTQTPRYLIKTRGQQVTLSCSPISGHRSVSWYQQTPGQGLQFLFEYFSETQRNKGNFPGRFSGRQFSNSRSEMNVSTLELGDSALYLCASSGSFGDEQYFGPGTRLTVT.

The CDR3 DNA reads TGTGCCAGCAGTCCGCTCAGGGGACCCTACGAGCAGTACTTC. It encodes CASSPLRGPYEQYF. V gene TRBV27 combines with J gene TRBJ2-7; D may be TRBD1 (6 bases). V lost 5 bases to trimming and J lost 2 bases, with 13 bases between them. Germline assignment: CDR1 MNHEY and CDR2 SMNVEV (reference sequence). The length of the CDR3 is 14 residues.

V usage is TRBV6-6 and J usage is TRBJ2-5; D may be TRBD1 (5 bases). V was trimmed by 4 bases and J by 6 bases, leaving 15 bases between them. The CDR3 is made up of 14 amino acids. Per germline, CDR1 MNHNY and CDR2 SVGAGI (reference sequence). CDR3 nucleotides: TGTGCCAGCAGTTCGTTGGGGCCGAAGAAGACCCAGTACTTC. Protein product: CASSSLGPKKTQYF.

The rearrangement uses TRBV6-2 or TRBV6-3 and TRBJ1-1; D gene ambiguous. Trimming took off 8 bases at V and 0 bases at J, with 10 bases between the two ends. The V gene's germline CDR1 is MNHEY and CDR2 SVGEGT. CDR3 length: 13 residues. The CDR3 nucleotides are TGTGCCAGCGCTATTTATCTGAACACTGAAGCTTTCTTT. Amino acid sequence: CASAIYLNTEAFF.

This chain connects TRBV6-5 to TRBJ2-5, with D possibly being TRBD1 or TRBD2 (5 bases each). The CDR3 is 15 residues long. Trimming stripped 0 bases from V and 1 base from J, with 9 bases between. The V gene's germline CDR1 is MNHEY and CDR2 SVGAGI. In DNA form, the CDR3 reads TGTGCCAGCAGTTACTCGACCGGGGCCCAAGAGACCCAGTACTTC. The encoded protein is CASSYSTGAQETQYF.

This chain joins TRBV7-6 and TRBJ2-1, with D maybe TRBD2 (6 bases). With 1 base removed from V and 0 bases from J, the gap between germline ends came to 10 bases. This CDR3 has 16 residues. The germline V gene encodes CDR1 SGHVS and CDR2 FNYEAQ. CDR3 coding DNA: TGTGCCAGCAGCTTAGTGGGCGGGGACTCCTACAATGAGCAGTTCTTC. Amino acid sequence: CASSLVGGDSYNEQFF.

V gene TRBV14 combines with J gene TRBJ2-1, with 8 positions matching TRBD2. The germline gives CDR1 SGHDN, CDR2 FVKESK. V lost 4 bases to trimming and J lost 4 bases; unmatched junction nucleotides: 9. The CDR3 sequence is 16 residues long. DNA for the CDR3: TGTGCCAGCAGCCCCCAGGGACTAGAGATTTACAATGAGCAGTTCTTC. Protein sequence: CASSPQGLEIYNEQFF.

A single count supports this clonotype. This sequence joins TRBV10-3 and TRBJ2-7; unclear D gene. V lost 5 bases and J lost 2, with 4 bases in between. The CDR3 has 11 amino acids. CDR1 is ENHRY, CDR2 SYGVKD, per germline. The CDR3 DNA sequence: TGTGCCATCAGTACTCCCTACGAGCAGTACTTC. This codes for CAISTPYEQYF.

This chain links TRBV4-3 with TRBJ1-1, with a possible D match to TRBD1 (6 bases). Germline CDR1 is LGHNA and CDR2 is YSLEER. V lost 7 bases to trimming and J lost 2 bases, with 14 bases between them. The CDR3 runs 14 residues. The CDR3 DNA is TGCGCCAGCAACCACCACAGGGATAACACTGAAGCTTTCTTT. Translation: CASNHHRDNTEAFF.

The table lists this clonotype with a count of one. The V and J genes are TRBV20-1 and TRBJ2-1; D uncertain. Germline V gene sequence: CDR1 DFQATT, CDR2 SNEGSKA (reference sequence). This CDR3 comprises 10 residues. Trimming took 6 bases from V and 10 from J, leaving 10 bases between them. This CDR3 reads CSAFDKEQFF. For the CDR3, the DNA is TGCAGTGCCTTCGATAAAGAGCAGTTCTTC.

The sample holds a few counts of this clonotype. The chain recombines TRBV6-5 with TRBJ1-5; D is undetermined. Germline V CDR1 and CDR2: MNHEY, SVGAGI. The CDR3 is 14 amino acids. V was pared by 0 bases and J by 7 bases, with 10 bases between. This CDR3 reads CASSYSRWGQPQHF. In nucleotides, the CDR3 is TGTGCCAGCAGTTACTCGCGGTGGGGACAGCCCCAGCATTTT.

V gene TRBV13 combines with J gene TRBJ1-1, with D perhaps TRBD1 (5 bases). The CDR3 has 14 amino acids. V dropped 7 bases and J dropped 0 bases, with 12 bases sitting between them. In germline, CDR1 is PRHDT, CDR2 FYEKMQ (reference sequence). The CDR3 coding sequence is TGTGCCAGCACCCTAGGACAAATGAACACTGAAGCTTTCTTT. This encodes CASTLGQMNTEAFF.

The rearrangement links TRBV20-1 to TRBJ2-3, with D possibly TRBD1 on 5 matching bases. The germline V and J ends were trimmed by 5 bases and 0 bases, with 6 bases remaining between them. The CDR3 is 12 amino acids. Germline CDR1 DFQATT, CDR2 SNEGSKA (reference sequence). Here the CDR3 DNA reads TGCAGTGCTGACAGTAGCACAGATACGCAGTATTTT. This sequence encodes CSADSSTDTQYF.

The chain links TRBV6-5 to TRBJ2-7; TRBD1 might be the D (5 bases). Germline V gene lookup returns CDR1 MNHEY and CDR2 SVGAGI. Between the trimmed V and J ends, which lost 0 bases and 4 bases, there was a span of 10 bases. The CDR3 spans 14 residues. CDR3 sequence (DNA): TGTGCCAGCAGTTACTCTGACAGCATGTACGAGCAGTACTTC. This gives the protein CASSYSDSMYEQYF.

The J gene is TRBJ1-3, the V gene TRBV5-1; D gene ambiguous. Germline V CDR1 and CDR2: SGHRS, YFSETQ. V gave up 2 bases and J gave up 3 bases, with 9 bases separating them. The CDR3 length is 14 residues. This CDR3 is CASSFEEIGNTIYF. CDR3 DNA: TGCGCCAGCAGCTTTGAAGAAATTGGAAACACCATATATTTT.

The CDR3 sequence is CSASVAGGPRHEQYF. The CDR3 region has the DNA TGCAGTGCTAGTGTAGCGGGAGGGCCAAGGCACGAGCAGTACTTC. The chain uses TRBV20-1 and TRBJ2-7, with TRBD2 matching over 11 bases. J was trimmed by 5 bases and V by 3 bases; bases with no gene match: 9. Germline values: CDR1 DFQATT, CDR2 SNEGSKA (reference sequence). CDR3 length equals 15 residues.

The J gene is TRBJ2-7, the V gene TRBV10-3, with TRBD1 matching over 9 bases. The CDR3 extends over 16 amino acids. V shed 0 bases, J shed 5 bases, and the junction held 8 bases outside the gene matches. Germline CDR1 reads ENHRY; CDR2 reads SYGVKD. The CDR3 loop is CAISESIGTGLHEQYF. In DNA form, the CDR3 reads TGTGCCATCAGTGAGTCCATCGGGACAGGGCTCCACGAGCAGTACTTC.

This clonotype was seen more than once but under ten times. V is TRBV5-1 and J is TRBJ2-6; unclear D gene. CDR1 and CDR2 (germline): SGHRS, YFSETQ. This CDR3 spans 16 amino acids. Deletions cut 0 bases from V and 4 bases from J, with 11 bases between. CDR3 bases: TGCGCCAGCAGCTTGGAAGGGTTGTCCGGGGCCAACGTCCTGACTTTC. Amino acids: CASSLEGLSGANVLTF.

This clonotype was seen a few times. This chain connects TRBV7-9 to TRBJ2-7, with 9 bases identical to TRBD2. The germline V gene encodes CDR1 SEHNR and CDR2 FQNEAQ (reference sequence). The CDR3 length is 14 residues. V shed 5 bases, J shed 4 bases, and the junction held 6 bases outside the gene matches. The CDR3 nucleotides read TGTGCCAGCAGCCCTCCTAGCGGGAAGTACGAGCAGTACTTC. Its protein product is CASSPPSGKYEQYF.

The rearrangement links TRBV5-1 to TRBJ2-5, with TRBD1 matching 10 bases. Germline-derived CDR1 and CDR2 are SGHRS and YFSETQ. V trimming: 4 bases; J trimming: 3 bases; junction bases outside the gene matches: 6. The CDR3 totals 15 residues. The CDR3 protein is CASSDPGTGEETQYF. CDR3 DNA sequence: TGCGCCAGCAGCGACCCCGGGACAGGGGAAGAGACCCAGTACTTC.

This chain joins TRBV5-1 and TRBJ2-5, with a weak D call TRBD1 (5 bases). V was shortened by 4 bases and J by 5 bases, with 15 bases between the two germline ends. Germline lookup yields CDR1 SGHRS and CDR2 YFSETQ. CDR3 length: 14 amino acids. In DNA, the CDR3 is TGCGCCAGCAGCACCGGAACGACAGTTGAGACCCAGTACTTC. Its translation is CASSTGTTVETQYF.